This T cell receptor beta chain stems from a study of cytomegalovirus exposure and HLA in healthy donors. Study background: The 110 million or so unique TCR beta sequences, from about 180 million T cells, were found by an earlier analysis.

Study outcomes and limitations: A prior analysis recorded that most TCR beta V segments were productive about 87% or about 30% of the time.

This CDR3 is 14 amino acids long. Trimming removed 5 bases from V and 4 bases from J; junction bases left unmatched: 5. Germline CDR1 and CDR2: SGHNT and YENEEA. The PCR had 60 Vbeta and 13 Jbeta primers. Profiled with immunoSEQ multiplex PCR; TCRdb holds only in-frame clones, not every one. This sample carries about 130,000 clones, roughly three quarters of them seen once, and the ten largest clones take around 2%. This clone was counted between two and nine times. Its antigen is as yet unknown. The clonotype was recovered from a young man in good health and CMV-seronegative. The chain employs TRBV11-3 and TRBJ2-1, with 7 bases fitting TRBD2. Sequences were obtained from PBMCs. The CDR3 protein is CASSPGRQYNEQFF. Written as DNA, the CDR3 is TGTGCCAGCAGCCCCGGGAGGCAATACAATGAGCAGTTCTTC.